This TCR beta chain was identified in a study of T cell responses to AZD1222 COVID-19 vaccine. Repertoires were generated with immunoSEQ multiplex PCR, while TCRdb's copy carries only in-frame clones and drops some. The profile shows 80,000 to 100,000 clones, approximately 90% of them singletons. CDR1 and CDR2 from the germline V gene are SSHAT and FNYEAQ (reference sequence). The CDR3 has 17 amino acids. With respect to this clone: Germline and junction disagree at one end, which may indicate a read error.

This receptor was obtained from an adult who received the AZD1222 COVID-19 vaccine. The genes are TRBV7-7 and TRBJ1-1; tentatively, D is TRBD1 (6 bases). Sample: peripheral blood, taken 28 days after the second AZD1222 dose. The CDR3 DNA follows: TGTGCTAGCAGCTTAGCAGGGGCGGAGAGGATGAACACTGAAGCTTTCTTT. Translation gives CASSLAGAERMNTEAFF.